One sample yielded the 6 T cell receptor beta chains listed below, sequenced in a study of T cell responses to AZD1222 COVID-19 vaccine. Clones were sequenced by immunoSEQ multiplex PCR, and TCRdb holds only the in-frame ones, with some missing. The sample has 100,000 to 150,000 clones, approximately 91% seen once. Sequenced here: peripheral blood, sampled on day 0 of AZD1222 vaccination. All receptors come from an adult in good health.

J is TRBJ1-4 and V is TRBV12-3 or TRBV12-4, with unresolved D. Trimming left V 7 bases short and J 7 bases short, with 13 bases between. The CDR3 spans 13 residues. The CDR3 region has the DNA TGTGCCAGCACCCAGAAAAGGTCTGAAAAACTGTTTTTT. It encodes CASTQKRSEKLFF.

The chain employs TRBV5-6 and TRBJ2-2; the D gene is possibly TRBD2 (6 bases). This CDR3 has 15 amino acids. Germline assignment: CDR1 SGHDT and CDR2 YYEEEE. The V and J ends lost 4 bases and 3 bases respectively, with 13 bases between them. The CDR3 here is CASSRTSGYTGELFF. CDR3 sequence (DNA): TGTGCCAGCAGCCGGACCAGCGGGTACACCGGGGAGCTGTTTTTT.

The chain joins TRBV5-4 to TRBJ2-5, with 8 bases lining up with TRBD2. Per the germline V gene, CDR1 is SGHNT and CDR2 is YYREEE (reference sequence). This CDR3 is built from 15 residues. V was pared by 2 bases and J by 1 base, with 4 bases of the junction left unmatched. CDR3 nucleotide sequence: TGTGCCAGCAGCTTTAGCGGGGTCCGCCAAGAGACCCAGTACTTC. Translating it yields CASSFSGVRQETQYF.

The CDR3 loop is CASLPSQGAVEKLFF. The CDR3 nucleotides read TGTGCCAGTTTACCCTCACAGGGTGCTGTTGAAAAACTGTTTTTT. V gene TRBV19 combines with J gene TRBJ1-4, with D perhaps matching TRBD1 (6 bases). CDR1 and CDR2 (germline): LNHDA, SQIVND (reference sequence). Trimming removed 8 bases at V and 7 bases at J, with 20 bases between. There are 15 residues in the CDR3.

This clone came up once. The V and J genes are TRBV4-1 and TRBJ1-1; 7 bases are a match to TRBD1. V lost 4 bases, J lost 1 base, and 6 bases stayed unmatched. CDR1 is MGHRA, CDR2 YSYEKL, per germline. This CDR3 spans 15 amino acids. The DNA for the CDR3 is TGCGCCAGCAGCCTGAGGGACAGCGAGAACACTGAAGCTTTCTTT. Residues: CASSLRDSENTEAFF.

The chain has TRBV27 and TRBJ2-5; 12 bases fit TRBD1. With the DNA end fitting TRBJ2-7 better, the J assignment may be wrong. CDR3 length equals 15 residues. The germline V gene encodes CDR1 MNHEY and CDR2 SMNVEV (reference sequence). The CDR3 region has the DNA TGTGCCAGCAGTTTCTGGGGGACAGGGGGCAACGAGCAGTACTTC. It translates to CASSFWGTGGNEQYF.